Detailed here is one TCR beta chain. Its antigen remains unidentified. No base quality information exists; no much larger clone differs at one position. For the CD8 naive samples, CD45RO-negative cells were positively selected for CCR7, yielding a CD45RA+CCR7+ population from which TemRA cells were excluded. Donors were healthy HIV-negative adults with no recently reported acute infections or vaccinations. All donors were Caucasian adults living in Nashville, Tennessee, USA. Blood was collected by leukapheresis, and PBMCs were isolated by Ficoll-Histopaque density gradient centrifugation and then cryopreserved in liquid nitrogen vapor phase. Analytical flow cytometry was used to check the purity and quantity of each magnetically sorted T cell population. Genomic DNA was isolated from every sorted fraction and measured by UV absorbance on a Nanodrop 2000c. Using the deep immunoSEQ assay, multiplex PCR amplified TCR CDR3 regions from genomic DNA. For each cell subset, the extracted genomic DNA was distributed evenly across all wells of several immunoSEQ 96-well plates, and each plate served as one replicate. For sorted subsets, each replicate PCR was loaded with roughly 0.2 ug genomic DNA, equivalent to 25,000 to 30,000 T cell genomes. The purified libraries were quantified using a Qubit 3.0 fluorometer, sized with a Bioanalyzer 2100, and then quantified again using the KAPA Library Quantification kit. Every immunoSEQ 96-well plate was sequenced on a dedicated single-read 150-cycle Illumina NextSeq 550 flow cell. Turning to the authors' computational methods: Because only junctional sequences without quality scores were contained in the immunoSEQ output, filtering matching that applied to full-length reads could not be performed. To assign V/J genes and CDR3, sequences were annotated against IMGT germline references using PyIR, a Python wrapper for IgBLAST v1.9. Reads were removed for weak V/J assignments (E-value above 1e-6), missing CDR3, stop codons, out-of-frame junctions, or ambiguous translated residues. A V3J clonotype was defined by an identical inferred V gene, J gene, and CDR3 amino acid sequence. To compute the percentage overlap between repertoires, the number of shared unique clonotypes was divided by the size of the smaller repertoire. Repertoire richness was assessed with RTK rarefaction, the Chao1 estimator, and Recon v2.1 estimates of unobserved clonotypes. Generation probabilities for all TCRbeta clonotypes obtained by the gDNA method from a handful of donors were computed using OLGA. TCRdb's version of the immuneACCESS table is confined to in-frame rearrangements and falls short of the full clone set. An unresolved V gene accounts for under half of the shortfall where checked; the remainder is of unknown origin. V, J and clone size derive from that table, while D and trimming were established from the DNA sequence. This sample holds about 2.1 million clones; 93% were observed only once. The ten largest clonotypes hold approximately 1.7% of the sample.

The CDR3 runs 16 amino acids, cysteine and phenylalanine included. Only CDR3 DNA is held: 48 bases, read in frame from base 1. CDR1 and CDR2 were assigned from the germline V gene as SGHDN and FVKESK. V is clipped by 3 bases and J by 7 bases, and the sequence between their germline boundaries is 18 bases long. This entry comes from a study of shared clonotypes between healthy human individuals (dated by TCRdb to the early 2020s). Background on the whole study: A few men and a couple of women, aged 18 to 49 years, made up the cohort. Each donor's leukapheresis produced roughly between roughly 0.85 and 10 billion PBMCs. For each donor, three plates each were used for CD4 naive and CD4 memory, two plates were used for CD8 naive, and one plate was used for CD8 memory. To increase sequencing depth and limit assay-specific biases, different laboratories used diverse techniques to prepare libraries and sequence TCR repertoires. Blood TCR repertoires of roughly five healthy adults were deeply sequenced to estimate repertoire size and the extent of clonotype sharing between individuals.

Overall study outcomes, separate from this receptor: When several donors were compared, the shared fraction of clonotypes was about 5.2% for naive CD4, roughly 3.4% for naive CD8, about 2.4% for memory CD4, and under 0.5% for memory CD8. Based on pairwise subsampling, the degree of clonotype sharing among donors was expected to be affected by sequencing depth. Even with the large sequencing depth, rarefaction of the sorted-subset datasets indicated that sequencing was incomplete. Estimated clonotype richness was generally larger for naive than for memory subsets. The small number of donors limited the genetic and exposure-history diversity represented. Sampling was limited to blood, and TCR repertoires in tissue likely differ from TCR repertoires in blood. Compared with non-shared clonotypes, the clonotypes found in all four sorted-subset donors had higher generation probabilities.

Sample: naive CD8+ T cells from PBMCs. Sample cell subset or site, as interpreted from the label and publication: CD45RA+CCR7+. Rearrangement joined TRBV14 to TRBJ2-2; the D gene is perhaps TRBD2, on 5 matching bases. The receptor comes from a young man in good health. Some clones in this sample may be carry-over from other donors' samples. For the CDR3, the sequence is CASSHYRLPPNGELFF. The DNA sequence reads TGTGCCAGCAGCCACTACAGACTACCCCCCAACGGGGAGCTGTTTTTT.